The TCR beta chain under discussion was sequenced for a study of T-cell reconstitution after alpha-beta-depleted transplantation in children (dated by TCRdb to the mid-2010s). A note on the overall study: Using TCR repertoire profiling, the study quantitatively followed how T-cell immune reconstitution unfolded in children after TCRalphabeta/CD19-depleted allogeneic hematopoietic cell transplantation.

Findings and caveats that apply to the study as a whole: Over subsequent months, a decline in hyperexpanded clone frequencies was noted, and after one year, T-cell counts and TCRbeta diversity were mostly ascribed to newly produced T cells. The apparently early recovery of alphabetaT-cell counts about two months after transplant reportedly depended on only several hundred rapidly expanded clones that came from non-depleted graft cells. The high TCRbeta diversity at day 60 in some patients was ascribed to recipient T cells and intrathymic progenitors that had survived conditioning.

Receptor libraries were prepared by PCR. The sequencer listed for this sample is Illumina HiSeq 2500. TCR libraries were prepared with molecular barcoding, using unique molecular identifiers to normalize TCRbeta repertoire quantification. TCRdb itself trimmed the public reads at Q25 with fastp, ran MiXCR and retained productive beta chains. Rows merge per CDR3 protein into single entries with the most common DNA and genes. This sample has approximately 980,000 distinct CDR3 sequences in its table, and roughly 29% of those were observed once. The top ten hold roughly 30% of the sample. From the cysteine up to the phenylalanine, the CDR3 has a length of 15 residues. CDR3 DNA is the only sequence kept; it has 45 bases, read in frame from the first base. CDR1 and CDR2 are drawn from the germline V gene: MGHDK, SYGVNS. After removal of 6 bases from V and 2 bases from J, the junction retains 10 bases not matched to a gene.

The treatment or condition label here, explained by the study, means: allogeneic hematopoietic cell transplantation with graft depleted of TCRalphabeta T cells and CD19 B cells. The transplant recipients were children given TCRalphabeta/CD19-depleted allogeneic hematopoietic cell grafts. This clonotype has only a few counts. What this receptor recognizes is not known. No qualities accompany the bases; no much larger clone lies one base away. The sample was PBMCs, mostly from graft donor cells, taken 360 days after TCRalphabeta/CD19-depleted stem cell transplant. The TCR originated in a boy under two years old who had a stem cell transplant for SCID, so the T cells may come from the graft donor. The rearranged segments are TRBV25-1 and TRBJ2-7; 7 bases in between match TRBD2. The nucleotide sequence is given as TGTGCCAGCAGAAAAGGGGAGGGGATTACCTACGAGCAGTACTTC. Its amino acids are CASRKGEGITYEQYF.